The 13 T cell receptor beta chains below all came from one sample that was sequenced in a study of CD8 T cells in Susac syndrome. The RNA, about 0.45 to 1 ug, was put through reverse transcription using random hexamers. Using its own MiXCR run on the immunoSEQ multiplex PCR reads, TCRdb lists one record per CDR3 protein. Seen here are 200,000 to 300,000 distinct CDR3 sequences, 93% observed once, and the top ten hold roughly 0.072%. Specimen: CD4+ T cells from PBMCs. The source is a human donor with multiple sclerosis.

This clonotype was picked up one time. V gene TRBV30 combines with J gene TRBJ2-7; 9 positions match TRBD1. The V segment lost 4 bases and the J segment 6 bases; nucleotides outside the gene matches: 13. Germline CDR1 is GTSNPN and CDR2 is SVGIG (reference sequence). The length of the CDR3 is 15 residues. Here the CDR3 DNA reads TGTGCCTGGAACCGCGGGGGACAGGGAAGAGGCGAGCAGTACTTC. It specifies CAWNRGGQGRGEQYF.

The genes are TRBV3-1 and TRBJ2-5; 8 nucleotides agree with TRBD2. Germline CDR1 is LGHDT and CDR2 is YNNKEL (reference sequence). This CDR3 contains 14 residues. V was pared by 3 bases and J by 4 bases, with 4 bases of the junction left unmatched. In DNA form, the CDR3 reads TGTGCCAGCAGCCATCCGAGCGGGGGAGAGACCCAGTACTTC. Protein product: CASSHPSGGETQYF.

The chain employs TRBV7-9 and TRBJ2-1; TRBD2 matches 11 bases. This CDR3 contains 16 residues. Per the germline V gene, CDR1 is SEHNR and CDR2 is FQNEAQ (reference sequence). The V segment lost 5 bases and the J segment 3 bases; nucleotides outside the gene matches: 6. CDR3 loop: CASSPGTSGFYNEQFF. The CDR3 DNA reads TGTGCCAGCAGCCCCGGGACTAGCGGTTTCTACAATGAGCAGTTCTTC.

V usage is TRBV5-4 and J usage is TRBJ2-5, with a tentative D call TRBD2 (7 bases). The CDR3 spans 16 residues. Germline CDR1 is SGHNT and CDR2 is YYREEE (reference sequence). V lost 4 bases, J lost 3 bases, and 19 bases lay in between. CDR3 sequence (DNA): TGTGCCAGCAGCAGGGGCGGGGGCGCGTTGGAAGAGACCCAGTACTTC. As protein: CASSRGGGALEETQYF. Drawing the rest from reference TRBV5-4 and TRBJ2-5, the complete variable domain is ETGVTQSPTHLIKTRGQQVTLRCSSQSGHNTVSWYQQALGQGPQFIFQYYREEENGRGNFPPRFSGLQFPNYSSELNVNALELDDSALYLCASSRGGGALEETQYFGPGTRLLVL.

The rearrangement uses TRBV2 and TRBJ1-5, with 8 nucleotides matching TRBD1. J lost 6 bases, V lost 4 bases, and 8 bases had no gene match. The CDR3 is 15 residues long. Germline V gives CDR1 SNHLY, CDR2 FYNNEI. The CDR3: CASSVTGGMFQPQHF. CDR3 in DNA: TGTGCCAGCAGTGTCACAGGGGGTATGTTTCAGCCCCAGCATTTT.

V and J are TRBV27 and TRBJ2-1, with TRBD2 as a possible D gene (5 bases). The CDR3 extends over 15 amino acids. Germline V gene sequence: CDR1 MNHEY, CDR2 SMNVEV (reference sequence). The V end was cut by 3 bases, the J end by 9 bases, with 18 bases between. CDR3 bases: TGTGCCAGCAGTTTTCTTGCTCGGGATCCAGGTGAGCAGTTCTTC. The encoded protein is CASSFLARDPGEQFF.

This clonotype has a single count. The V and J genes are TRBV10-3 and TRBJ1-3; D not certain. The germline V gene has CDR1 ENHRY and CDR2 SYGVKD. The CDR3 length is 11 residues. The V and J ends lost 4 bases and 7 bases respectively, with 5 bases between them. The CDR3 is CAISGSNTIYF. Here the CDR3 DNA reads TGTGCCATCAGTGGTTCGAACACCATATATTTT.

The chain is built from TRBV12-5 and TRBJ1-1; D is unresolved. The CDR3 extends over 13 amino acids. Germline V CDR1 and CDR2: LGHNT, FRNRAP. Trimming removed 0 bases from V and 3 bases from J, with 5 bases in between. CDR3 loop: CASGLVSDTEAFF. For the CDR3, the DNA is TGTGCTAGTGGTTTGGTTTCTGACACTGAAGCTTTCTTT.

This chain connects TRBV20-1 to TRBJ2-7; 7 nucleotides match TRBD1. V gave up 0 bases and J gave up 7 bases; unmatched junction bases: 9. Germline V gives CDR1 DFQATT, CDR2 SNEGSKA (reference sequence). The CDR3 is 14 amino acids. CDR3 residues: CSAREGTGVREQYF. The CDR3, as DNA: TGCAGTGCTAGAGAGGGCACAGGGGTGAGAGAGCAGTACTTC.

DNA for the CDR3: TGTGCCAGTAGTCTCCAGGGGCGACAGGAGACCCAGTACTTC. Amino acids: CASSLQGRQETQYF. The V call is TRBV19, the J call TRBJ2-5; possibly TRBD1 for D (6 bases). The CDR3 has 14 residues. The germline V and J ends were trimmed by 5 bases and 5 bases, with 15 bases remaining between them. Per germline, CDR1 LNHDA and CDR2 SQIVND (reference sequence).

This chain uses TRBV10-3 with TRBJ1-5, with 8 bases matching TRBD1. CDR3 length equals 14 residues. After removal of 6 bases from V and 5 bases from J, the junction contained 6 bases not matched to a gene. Germline V gene data show CDR1 as ENHRY and CDR2 as SYGVKD. In DNA form, the CDR3 reads TGTGCCATCAGCCCTACAGGGGGAGATCAGCCCCAGCATTTT. Protein sequence: CAISPTGGDQPQHF.

The rearrangement links TRBV19 to TRBJ1-2, with 8 positions matching TRBD1. The length of the CDR3 is 13 residues. Germline V gives CDR1 LNHDA, CDR2 SQIVND (reference sequence). After removal of 8 bases from V and 4 bases from J, the junction contained 6 bases not matched to a gene. The CDR3 sequence: CASEDRDGYGYTF. CDR3 coding DNA: TGTGCCAGTGAGGACAGGGATGGCTATGGCTACACCTTC.

The rearrangement uses TRBV6-5 and TRBJ2-7; D perhaps matches TRBD1 (6 bases). The CDR3 covers 13 residues. V was pared by 6 bases and J by 3 bases, with 12 bases between. Germline CDR1 reads MNHEY; CDR2 reads SVGAGI. This chain's CDR3 is CASRETGRYEQYF. The CDR3 nucleotides are TGTGCCAGCAGAGAGACAGGACGCTACGAGCAGTACTTC.